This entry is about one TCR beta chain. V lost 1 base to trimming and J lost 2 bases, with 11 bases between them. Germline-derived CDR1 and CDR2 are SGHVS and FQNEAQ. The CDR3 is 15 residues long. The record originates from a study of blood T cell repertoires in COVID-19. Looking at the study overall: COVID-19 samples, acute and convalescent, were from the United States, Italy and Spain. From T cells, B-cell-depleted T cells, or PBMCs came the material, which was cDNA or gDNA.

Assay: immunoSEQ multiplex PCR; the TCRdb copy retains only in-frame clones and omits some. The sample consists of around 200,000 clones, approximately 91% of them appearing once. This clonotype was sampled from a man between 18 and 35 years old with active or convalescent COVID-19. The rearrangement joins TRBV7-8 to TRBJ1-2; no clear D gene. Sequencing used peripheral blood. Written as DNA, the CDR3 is TGTGCCAGCAGCTTAGAGCTTCGGGAAAACTATGGCTACACCTTC. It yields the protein CASSLELRENYGYTF.